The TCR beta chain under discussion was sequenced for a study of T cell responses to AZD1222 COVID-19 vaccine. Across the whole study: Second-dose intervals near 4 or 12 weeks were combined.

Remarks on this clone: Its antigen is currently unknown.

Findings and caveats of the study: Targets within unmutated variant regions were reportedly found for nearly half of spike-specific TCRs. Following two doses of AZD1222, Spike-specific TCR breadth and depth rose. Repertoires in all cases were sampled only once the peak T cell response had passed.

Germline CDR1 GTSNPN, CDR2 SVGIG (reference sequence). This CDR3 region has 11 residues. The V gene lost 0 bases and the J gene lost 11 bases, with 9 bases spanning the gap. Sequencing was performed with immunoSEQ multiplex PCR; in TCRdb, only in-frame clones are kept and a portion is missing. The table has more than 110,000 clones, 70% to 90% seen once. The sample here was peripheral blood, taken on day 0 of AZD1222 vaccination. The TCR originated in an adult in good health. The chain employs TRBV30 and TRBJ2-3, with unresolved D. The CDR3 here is CAWSVLAVQYF. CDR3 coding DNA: TGTGCCTGGAGTGTATTGGCAGTGCAGTATTTT.